This TCR beta chain was sequenced in a study of T cell responses to AZD1222 COVID-19 vaccine. Overall study findings and caveats: Nearly half of the spike-specific TCRs reportedly recognize variant regions that carry no mutations. Baseline antibody screening turned up just a handful of seropositive AZD1222 recipients. Repertoires were obtained solely post-peak T cell response.

Second doses that came at about 4 or about 12 weeks were put together. About this clone itself: Its antigen is undetermined.

Sequencing used immunoSEQ multiplex PCR; TCRdb keeps in-frame clones, though not all of them. There are more than 150,000 clones in the sample; 85% to 95% occur only once, and approximately 1.5% lies in the top ten. The material sequenced was peripheral blood, taken 28 days after the second AZD1222 dose. The origin of this receptor is an adult who received the AZD1222 COVID-19 vaccine.

CDR3 residues: CASSLVGPGTEAFF. The CDR3 DNA follows: TGTGCCAGCAGTTTGGTGGGACCGGGCACTGAAGCTTTCTTT. The V gene is TRBV27, the J gene TRBJ1-1; TRBD1 might be the D (5 bases). V lost 3 bases to trimming and J lost 4 bases, with 12 bases between them. Germline CDR1 MNHEY, CDR2 SMNVEV (reference sequence). CDR3 length: 14 amino acids.